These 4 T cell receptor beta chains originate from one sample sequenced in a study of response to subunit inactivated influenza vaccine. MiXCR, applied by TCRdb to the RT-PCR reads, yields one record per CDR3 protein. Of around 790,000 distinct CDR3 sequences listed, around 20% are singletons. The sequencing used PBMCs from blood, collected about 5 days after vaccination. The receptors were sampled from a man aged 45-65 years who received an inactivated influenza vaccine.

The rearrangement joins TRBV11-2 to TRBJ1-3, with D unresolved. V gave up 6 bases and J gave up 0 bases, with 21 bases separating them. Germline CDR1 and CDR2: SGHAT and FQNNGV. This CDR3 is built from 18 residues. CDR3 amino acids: CASRDRASVPISGNTIYF. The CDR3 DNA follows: TGTGCCAGCAGAGACCGTGCCTCCGTGCCGATCTCTGGAAACACCATATATTTT.

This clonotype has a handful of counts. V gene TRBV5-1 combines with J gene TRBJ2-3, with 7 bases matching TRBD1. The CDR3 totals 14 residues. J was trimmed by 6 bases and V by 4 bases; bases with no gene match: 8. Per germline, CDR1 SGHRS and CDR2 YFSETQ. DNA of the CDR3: TGCGCCAGCAGCCCGGGACAGCTTGAGGATACGCAGTATTTT. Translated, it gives CASSPGQLEDTQYF. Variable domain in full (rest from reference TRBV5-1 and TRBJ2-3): KAGVTQTPRYLIKTRGQQVTLSCSPISGHRSVSWYQQTPGQGLQFLFEYFSETQRNKGNFPGRFSGRQFSNSRSEMNVSTLELGDSALYLCASSPGQLEDTQYFGPGTRLTVL.

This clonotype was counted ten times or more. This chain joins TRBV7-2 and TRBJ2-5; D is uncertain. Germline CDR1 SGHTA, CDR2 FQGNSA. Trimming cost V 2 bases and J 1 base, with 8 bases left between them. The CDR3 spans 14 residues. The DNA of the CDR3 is TGTGCCAGCAGCTTAAGTGGTATCCAAGAGACCCAGTACTTC. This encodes CASSLSGIQETQYF.

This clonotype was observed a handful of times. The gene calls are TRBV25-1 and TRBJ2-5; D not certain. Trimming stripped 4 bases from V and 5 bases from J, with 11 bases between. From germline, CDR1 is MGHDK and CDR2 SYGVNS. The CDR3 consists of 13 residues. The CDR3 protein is CASSVGYLETQYF. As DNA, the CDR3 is TGTGCCAGCAGTGTGGGGTATCTGGAGACCCAGTACTTC.